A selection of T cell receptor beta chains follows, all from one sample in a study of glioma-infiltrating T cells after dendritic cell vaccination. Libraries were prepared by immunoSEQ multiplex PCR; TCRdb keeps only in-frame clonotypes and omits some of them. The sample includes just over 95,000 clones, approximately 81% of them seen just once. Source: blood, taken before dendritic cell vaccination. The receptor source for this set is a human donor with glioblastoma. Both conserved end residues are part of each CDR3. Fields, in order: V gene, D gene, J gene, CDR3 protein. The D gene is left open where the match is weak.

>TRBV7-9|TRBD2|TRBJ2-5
CASSEYEGLARSQTQYF
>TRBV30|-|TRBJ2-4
CAWSRGLKNIQYF
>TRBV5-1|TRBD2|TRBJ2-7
CASSSSGGNYEQYF
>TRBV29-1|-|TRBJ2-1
CSVAVFNEQFF
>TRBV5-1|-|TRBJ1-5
CASKDRWNSNQPQHF
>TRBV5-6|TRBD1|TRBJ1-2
CASSSGQHRGPYGYTF
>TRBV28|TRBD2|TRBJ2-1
CASRPGLAGIEQFF
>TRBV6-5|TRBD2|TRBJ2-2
CASSYWGGRTGELFF
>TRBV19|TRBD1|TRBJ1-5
CASRLPGQGNQPQHF
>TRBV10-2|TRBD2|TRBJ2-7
CASEAGGFGGEQYF
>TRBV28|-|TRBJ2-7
CASTDGQTQGYEQYF
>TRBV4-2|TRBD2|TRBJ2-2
CASSQNRLLAGGKNTGELFF
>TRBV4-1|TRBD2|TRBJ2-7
CASSQSPGTRGGEQYF
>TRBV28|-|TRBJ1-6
CASSTLQGNNSPLHF
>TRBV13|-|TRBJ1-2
CASSLPGSPYYGYTF
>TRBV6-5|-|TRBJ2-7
CASSYPPGSPSYEQYF
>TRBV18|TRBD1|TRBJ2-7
CASSPQTGITYEQYF